The sequence of this T cell receptor beta chain was determined in a study of blood T cell repertoires in COVID-19. Overall study context: Samples came from the United States, Italy and Spain, spanning acute and convalescent COVID-19.

Per the authors' pipeline: It was from reference gene primer amplification that nucleated cell counts were estimated. Assay used: immunoSEQ multiplex PCR; TCRdb lists only in-frame clones, some missing. That table is the source of V, J and clone size, and D and trimming were worked out from the DNA. The sample carries under 500,000 clones, about 90% recorded once. CDR1 is MGHDK and CDR2 is SYGVNS in the germline V gene. The CDR3 consists of 17 residues. J was trimmed by 6 bases and V by 1 base; bases with no gene match: 9. The source of this sequence is a woman aged 18-29 years with acute COVID-19. Sequenced sample: PBMCs or T cells enriched from blood (not recorded which). The J gene is TRBJ2-3, the V gene TRBV25-1, with TRBD2 matching 11 bases. The DNA for the CDR3 is TGTGCCAGCAGTGAATCCCTAGCGGGGGGAACGGGGGATACGCAGTATTTT. Translating it yields CASSESLAGGTGDTQYF.